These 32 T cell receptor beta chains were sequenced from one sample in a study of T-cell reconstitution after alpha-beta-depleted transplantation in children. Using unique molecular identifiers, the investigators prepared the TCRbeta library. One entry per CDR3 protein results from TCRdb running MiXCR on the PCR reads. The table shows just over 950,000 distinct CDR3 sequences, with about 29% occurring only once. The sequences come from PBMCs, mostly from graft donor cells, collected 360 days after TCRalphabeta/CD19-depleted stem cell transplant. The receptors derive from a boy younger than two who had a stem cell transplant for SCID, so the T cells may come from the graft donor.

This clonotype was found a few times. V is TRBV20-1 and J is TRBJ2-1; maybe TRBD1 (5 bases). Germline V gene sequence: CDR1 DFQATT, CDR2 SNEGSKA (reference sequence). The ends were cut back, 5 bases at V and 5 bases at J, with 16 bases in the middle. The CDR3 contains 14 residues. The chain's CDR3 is CSARRVQGNNEQFF. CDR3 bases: TGCAGTGCTCGCAGGGTGCAGGGCAACAATGAGCAGTTCTTC.

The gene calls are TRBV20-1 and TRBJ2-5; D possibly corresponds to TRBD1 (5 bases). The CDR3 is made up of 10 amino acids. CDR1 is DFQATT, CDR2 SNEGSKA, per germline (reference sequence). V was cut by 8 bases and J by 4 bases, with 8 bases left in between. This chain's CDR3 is CSSGLETQYF. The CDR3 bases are TGCAGTTCAGGGTTAGAGACCCAGTACTTC.

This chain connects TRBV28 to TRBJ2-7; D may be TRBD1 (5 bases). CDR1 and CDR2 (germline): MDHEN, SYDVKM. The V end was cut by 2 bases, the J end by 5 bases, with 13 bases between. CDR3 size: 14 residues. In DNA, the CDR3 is TGTGCCAGCAGTTTAGGCAGGGAAATGGACGAGCAGTACTTC. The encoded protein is CASSLGREMDEQYF.

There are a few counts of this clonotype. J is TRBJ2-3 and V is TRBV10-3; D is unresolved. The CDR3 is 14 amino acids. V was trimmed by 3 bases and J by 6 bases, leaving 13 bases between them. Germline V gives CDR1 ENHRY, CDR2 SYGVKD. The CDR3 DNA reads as TGTGCCATCAGTGACCCACCAAGGGTGGATACGCAGTATTTT. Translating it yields CAISDPPRVDTQYF.

The CDR3 DNA reads TGTGCCAGCCCTCCTCCGAGGCAGAGCACAGATACGCAGTATTTT. This sequence encodes CASPPPRQSTDTQYF. V gene TRBV7-9 combines with J gene TRBJ2-3; D is uncertain. The length of the CDR3 is 15 residues. The ends were cut back, 8 bases at V and 0 bases at J, with 15 bases in the middle. CDR1 is SEHNR and CDR2 is FQNEAQ in the germline V gene (reference sequence).

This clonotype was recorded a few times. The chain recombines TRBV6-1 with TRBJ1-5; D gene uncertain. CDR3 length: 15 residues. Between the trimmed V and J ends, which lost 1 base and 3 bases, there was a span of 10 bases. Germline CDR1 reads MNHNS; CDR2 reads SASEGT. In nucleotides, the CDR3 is TGTGCCAGCAGTGAAGAACCACTGATCAATCAGCCCCAGCATTTT. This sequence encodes CASSEEPLINQPQHF.

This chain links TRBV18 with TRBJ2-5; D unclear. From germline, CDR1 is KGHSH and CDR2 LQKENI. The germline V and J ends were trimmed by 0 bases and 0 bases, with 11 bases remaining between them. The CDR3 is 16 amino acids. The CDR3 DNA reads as TGTGCCAGCTCACCACCGGTATCACTGTACCAAGAGACCCAGTACTTC. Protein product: CASSPPVSLYQETQYF.

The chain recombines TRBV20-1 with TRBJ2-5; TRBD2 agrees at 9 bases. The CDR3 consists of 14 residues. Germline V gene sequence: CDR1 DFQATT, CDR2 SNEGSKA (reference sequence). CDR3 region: CSSDPSGTQETQYF. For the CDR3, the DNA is TGCAGCTCGGATCCTAGCGGGACGCAAGAGACCCAGTACTTC.

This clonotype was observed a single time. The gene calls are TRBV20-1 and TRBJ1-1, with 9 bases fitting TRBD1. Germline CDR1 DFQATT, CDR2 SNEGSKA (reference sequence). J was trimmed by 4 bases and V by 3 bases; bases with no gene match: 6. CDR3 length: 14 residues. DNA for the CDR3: TGCAGTGCTAGTACCGGGACAGGGAGCACTGAAGCTTTCTTT. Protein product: CSASTGTGSTEAFF.

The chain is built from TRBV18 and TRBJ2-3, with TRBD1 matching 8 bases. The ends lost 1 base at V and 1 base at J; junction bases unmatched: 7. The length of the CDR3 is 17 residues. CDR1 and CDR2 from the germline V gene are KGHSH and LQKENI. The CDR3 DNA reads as TGTGCCAGCTCACCACTGGGACAGGCCCCTCGCACAGATACGCAGTATTTT. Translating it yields CASSPLGQAPRTDTQYF.

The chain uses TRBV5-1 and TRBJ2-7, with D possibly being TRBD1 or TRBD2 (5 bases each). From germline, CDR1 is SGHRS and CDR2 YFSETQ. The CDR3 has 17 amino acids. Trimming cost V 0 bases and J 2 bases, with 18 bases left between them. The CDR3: CASSLGSPRERPYEQYF. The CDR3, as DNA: TGCGCCAGCAGCTTGGGGAGCCCCAGGGAGAGGCCCTACGAGCAGTACTTC.

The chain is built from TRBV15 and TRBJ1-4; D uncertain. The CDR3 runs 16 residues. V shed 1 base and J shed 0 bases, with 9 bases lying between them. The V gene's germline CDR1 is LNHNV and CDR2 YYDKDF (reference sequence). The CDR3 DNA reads TGTGCCACCAGCAGAGTTAAGGGTACAACTAATGAAAAACTGTTTTTT. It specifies CATSRVKGTTNEKLFF.

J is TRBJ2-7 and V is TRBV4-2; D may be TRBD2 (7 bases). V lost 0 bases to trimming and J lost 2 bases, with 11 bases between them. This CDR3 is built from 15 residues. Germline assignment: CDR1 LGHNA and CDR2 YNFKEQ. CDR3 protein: CASSQDQGTTYEQYF. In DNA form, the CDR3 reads TGTGCCAGCAGCCAAGATCAGGGGACTACCTACGAGCAGTACTTC.

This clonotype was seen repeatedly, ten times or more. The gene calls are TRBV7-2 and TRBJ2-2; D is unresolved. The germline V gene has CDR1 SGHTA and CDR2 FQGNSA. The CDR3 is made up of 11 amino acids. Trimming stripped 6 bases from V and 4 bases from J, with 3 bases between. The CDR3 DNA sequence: TGTGCCAGCAGTTCCACCGGGGAGCTGTTTTTT. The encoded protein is CASSSTGELFF. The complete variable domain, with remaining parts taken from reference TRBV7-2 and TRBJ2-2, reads GAGVSQSPSNKVTEKGKDVELRCDPISGHTALYWYRQSLGQGLEFLIYFQGNSAPDKSGLPSDRFSAERTGGSVSTLTIQRTQQEDSAVYLCASSSTGELFFGEGSRLTVL.

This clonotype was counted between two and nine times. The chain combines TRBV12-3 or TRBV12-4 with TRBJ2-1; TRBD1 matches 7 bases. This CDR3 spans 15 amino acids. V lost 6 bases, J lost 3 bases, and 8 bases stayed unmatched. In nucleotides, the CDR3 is TGTGCCAGCAGGGATTTACGGACAGGCTACAATGAGCAGTTCTTC. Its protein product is CASRDLRTGYNEQFF.

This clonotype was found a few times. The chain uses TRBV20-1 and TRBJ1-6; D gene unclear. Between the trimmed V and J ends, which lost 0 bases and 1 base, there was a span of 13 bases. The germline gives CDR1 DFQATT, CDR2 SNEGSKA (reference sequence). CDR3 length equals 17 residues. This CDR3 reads CSARDKGPGSYNSPLHF. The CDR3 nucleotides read TGCAGTGCTAGAGATAAGGGTCCGGGATCCTATAATTCACCCCTCCACTTT.

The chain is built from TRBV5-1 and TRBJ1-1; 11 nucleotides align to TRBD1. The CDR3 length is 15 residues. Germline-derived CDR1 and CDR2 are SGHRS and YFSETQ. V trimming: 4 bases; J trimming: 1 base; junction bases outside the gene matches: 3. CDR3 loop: CASSTGQGANTEAFF. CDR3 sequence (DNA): TGCGCCAGCAGCACAGGACAGGGGGCGAACACTGAAGCTTTCTTT.

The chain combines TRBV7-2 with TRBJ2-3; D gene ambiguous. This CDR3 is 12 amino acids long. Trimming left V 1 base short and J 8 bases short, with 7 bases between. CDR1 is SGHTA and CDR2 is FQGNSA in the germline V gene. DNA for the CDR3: TGTGCCAGCAGCTTAGATTCGGCTACGCAGTATTTT. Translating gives CASSLDSATQYF.

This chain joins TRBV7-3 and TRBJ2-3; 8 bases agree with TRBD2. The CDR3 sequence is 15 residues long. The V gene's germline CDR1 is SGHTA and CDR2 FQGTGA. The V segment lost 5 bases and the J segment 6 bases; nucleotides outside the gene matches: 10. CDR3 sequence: CASSPGTSLKDTQYF. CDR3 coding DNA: TGTGCCAGCAGCCCCGGGACTAGTCTTAAGGATACGCAGTATTTT. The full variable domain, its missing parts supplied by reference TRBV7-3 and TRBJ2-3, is GAGVSQTPSNKVTEKGKYVELRCDPISGHTALYWYRQSLGQGPEFLIYFQGTGAADDSGLPNDRFFAVRPEGSVSTLKIQRTERGDSAVYLCASSPGTSLKDTQYFGPGTRLTVL.

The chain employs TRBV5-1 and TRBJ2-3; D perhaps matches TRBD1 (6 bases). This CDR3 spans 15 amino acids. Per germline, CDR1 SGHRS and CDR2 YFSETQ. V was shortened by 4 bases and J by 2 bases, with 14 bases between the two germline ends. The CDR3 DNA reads TGCGCCAGCAGCCTAACCCGGGACATCACAGATACGCAGTATTTT. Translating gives CASSLTRDITDTQYF.

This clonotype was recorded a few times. The CDR3 nucleotides read TGTGCCAGCAGGGATCTAGCGGGGCTGTCAGCCGGGGAGCTGTTTTTT. It specifies CASRDLAGLSAGELFF. The chain has TRBV12-3 or TRBV12-4 and TRBJ2-2; 9 bases match TRBD2. The CDR3 runs 16 residues. V lost 6 bases to trimming and J lost 6 bases; unmatched junction nucleotides: 11.

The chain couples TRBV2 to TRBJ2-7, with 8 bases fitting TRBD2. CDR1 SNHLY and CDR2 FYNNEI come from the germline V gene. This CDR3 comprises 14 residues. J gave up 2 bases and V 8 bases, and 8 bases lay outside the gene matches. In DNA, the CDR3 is TGTGCCAGCCGGGAAACTAGCGGAACCTACGAGCAGTACTTC. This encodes CASRETSGTYEQYF.

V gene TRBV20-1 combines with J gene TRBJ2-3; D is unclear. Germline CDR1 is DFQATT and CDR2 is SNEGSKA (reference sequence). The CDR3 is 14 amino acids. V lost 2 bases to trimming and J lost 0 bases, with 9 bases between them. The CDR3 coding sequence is TGCAGTGCTAGATATGCGGCTAGCACAGATACGCAGTATTTT. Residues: CSARYAASTDTQYF.

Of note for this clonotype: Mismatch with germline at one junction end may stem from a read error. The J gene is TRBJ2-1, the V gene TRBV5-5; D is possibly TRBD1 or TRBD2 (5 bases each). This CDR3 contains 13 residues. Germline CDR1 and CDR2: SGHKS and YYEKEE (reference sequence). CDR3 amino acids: CASGLGLASEQFF. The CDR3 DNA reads TGTGCCAGCGGCTTGGGGCTAGCAAGTGAGCAGTTCTTC.

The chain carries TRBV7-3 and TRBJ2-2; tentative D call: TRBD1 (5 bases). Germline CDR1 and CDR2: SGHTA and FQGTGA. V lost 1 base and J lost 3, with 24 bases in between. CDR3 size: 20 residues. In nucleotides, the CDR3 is TGTGCCAGCAGCTTAAGGGCAGGGCCAAACCCTACTCGGCACACCGGGGAGCTGTTTTTT. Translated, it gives CASSLRAGPNPTRHTGELFF.

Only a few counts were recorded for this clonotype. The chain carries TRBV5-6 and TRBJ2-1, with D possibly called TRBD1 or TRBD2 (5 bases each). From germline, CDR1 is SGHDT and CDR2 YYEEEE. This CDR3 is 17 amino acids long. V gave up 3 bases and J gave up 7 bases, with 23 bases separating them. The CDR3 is CASSSYMGRPTGNEQFF. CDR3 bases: TGTGCCAGCAGCTCTTACATGGGACGGCCCACGGGGAATGAGCAGTTCTTC.

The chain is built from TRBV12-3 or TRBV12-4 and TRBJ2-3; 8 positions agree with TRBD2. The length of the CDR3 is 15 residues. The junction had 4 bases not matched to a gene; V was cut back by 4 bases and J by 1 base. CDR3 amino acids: CASSSSGRRTDTQYF. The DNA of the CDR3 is TGTGCCAGCAGTTCTAGCGGGCGACGCACAGATACGCAGTATTTT.

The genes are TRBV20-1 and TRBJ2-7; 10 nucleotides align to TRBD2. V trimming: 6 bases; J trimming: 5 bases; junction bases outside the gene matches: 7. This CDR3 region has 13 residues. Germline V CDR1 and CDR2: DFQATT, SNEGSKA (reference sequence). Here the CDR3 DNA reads TGCAGTGCCCAGTTAGCGGGGGGTAACGAGCAGTACTTC. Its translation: CSAQLAGGNEQYF.

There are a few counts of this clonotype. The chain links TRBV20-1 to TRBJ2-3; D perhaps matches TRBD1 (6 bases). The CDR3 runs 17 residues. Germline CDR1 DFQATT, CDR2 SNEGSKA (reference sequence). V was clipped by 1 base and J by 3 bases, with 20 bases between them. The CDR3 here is CSARGRSRGTGTDTQYF. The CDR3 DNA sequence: TGCAGTGCTAGAGGGCGATCCAGGGGAACGGGGACAGATACGCAGTATTTT.

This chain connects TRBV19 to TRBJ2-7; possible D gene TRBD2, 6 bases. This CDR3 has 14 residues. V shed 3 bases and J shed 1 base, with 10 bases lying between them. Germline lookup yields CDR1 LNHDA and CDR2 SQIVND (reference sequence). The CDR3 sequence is CASSIEGTSYEQYF. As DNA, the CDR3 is TGTGCCAGTAGTATCGAGGGGACTTCCTACGAGCAGTACTTC.

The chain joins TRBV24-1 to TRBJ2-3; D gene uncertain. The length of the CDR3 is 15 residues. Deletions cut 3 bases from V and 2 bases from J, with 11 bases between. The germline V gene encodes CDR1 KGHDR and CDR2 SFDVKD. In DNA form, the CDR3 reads TGTGCCACCAGTGATCCCTCAAGCCCCACAGATACGCAGTATTTT. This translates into CATSDPSSPTDTQYF.

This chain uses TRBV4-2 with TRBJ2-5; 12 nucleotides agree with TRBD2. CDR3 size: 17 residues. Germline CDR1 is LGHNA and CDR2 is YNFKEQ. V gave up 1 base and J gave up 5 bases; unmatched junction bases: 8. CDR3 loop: CASSQVGETSGRETQYF. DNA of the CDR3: TGTGCCAGCAGCCAAGTTGGAGAAACTAGCGGGAGGGAGACCCAGTACTTC.